A single sample is the source of the 27 T cell receptor beta chains below, sequenced in a study of post-analysis software for immune sequencing data. Sequencing libraries made from TCR beta cDNA carried unique molecular identifiers. TCRdb passed the PCR reads through MiXCR, listing each CDR3 protein once. The data hold hundreds of thousands of distinct CDR3 sequences, with roughly 50% observed a single time. The study's findings and limits: Patients carried roughly 5 TRBV segments more frequently than controls did, and TRBV5-6, TRBV5-1 and TRBV20-1 were among them.

Their recognized antigens are unknown. Sequencing was performed on blood. The receptor set was obtained from a girl aged 5-17 years with multiple sclerosis.

DNA for the CDR3: TGTGCCAGCAGCCAAGTTGGACACTATGGCTACACCTTC. It translates to CASSQVGHYGYTF. The rearrangement uses TRBV14 and TRBJ1-2, with D hard to call. CDR1 is SGHDN, CDR2 FVKESK, per germline. CDR3 length: 13 amino acids. V was pared by 1 base and J by 3 bases, with 6 bases between.

A few counts support this clonotype. The CDR3 bases are TGTGCCAGCACCTCTCGGGGGGGCTACACCTTC. Its translation is CASTSRGGYTF. This chain connects TRBV6-1 to TRBJ1-2; D is perhaps TRBD1 (5 bases). Germline loops: CDR1 MNHNS, CDR2 SASEGT. Trimming took 7 bases from V and 8 from J, leaving 11 bases between them. The CDR3 contains 11 residues.

This clonotype was picked up a small number of times. The chain links TRBV11-2 to TRBJ2-3; D is ambiguous. CDR1 and CDR2 (germline): SGHAT, FQNNGV. The CDR3 consists of 13 residues. The ends were cut back, 4 bases at V and 2 bases at J, with 7 bases in the middle. CDR3 bases: TGTGCCAGCAGCTATGAACTCACAGATACGCAGTATTTT. As protein: CASSYELTDTQYF.

The J gene is TRBJ2-7, the V gene TRBV12-3 or TRBV12-4, with 7 bases identical to TRBD1. With 3 bases clipped from V and 1 base from J, the junction kept 3 bases outside the gene matches. The length of the CDR3 is 14 residues. The CDR3 region has the DNA TGTGCCAGCAGTTTCTCGGACAGGTCCTACGAGCAGTACTTC. As protein: CASSFSDRSYEQYF.

The rearrangement uses TRBV4-1 and TRBJ2-3; maybe TRBD2 (6 bases). Germline assignment: CDR1 MGHRA and CDR2 YSYEKL. The V end lost 0 bases, the J end lost 3 bases, and 13 bases lay between the germline ends. CDR3 length: 16 amino acids. CDR3 region: CASSQEWGVDTDTQYF. CDR3 nucleotide sequence: TGCGCCAGCAGCCAAGAGTGGGGGGTGGATACAGATACGCAGTATTTT.

The V and J genes are TRBV5-6 and TRBJ2-3, with 9 bases aligning to TRBD1. The CDR3 spans 15 residues. In germline, CDR1 is SGHDT, CDR2 YYEEEE. J lost 3 bases, V lost 5 bases, and 7 bases had no gene match. The CDR3 region is CASSSGTGLTDTQYF. CDR3 in DNA: TGTGCCAGCAGTTCCGGGACAGGGCTTACAGATACGCAGTATTTT.

The chain employs TRBV6-5 and TRBJ1-2; D is possibly TRBD1 (5 bases). Trimming cost V 2 bases and J 10 bases, with 20 bases left between them. Germline lookup yields CDR1 MNHEY and CDR2 SVGAGI. The CDR3 is 15 residues long. CDR3 DNA: TGTGCCAGCAGTTACCAGGCGGGCCTCCCGGGGGACTACACCTTC. Its translation: CASSYQAGLPGDYTF.

V and J are TRBV20-1 and TRBJ1-5; D unclear. Trimming left V 0 bases short and J 4 bases short, with 7 bases between. The CDR3 totals 13 residues. Germline V gene sequence: CDR1 DFQATT, CDR2 SNEGSKA (reference sequence). CDR3 DNA sequence: TGCAGTGCTAGAGATTCACGGAATCAGCCCCAGCATTTT. Protein sequence: CSARDSRNQPQHF.

The table lists this clonotype with a few counts. The rearrangement uses TRBV7-2 and TRBJ2-5; TRBD2 matches at 8 bases. The closer fit of TRBJ2-7 to the DNA end suggests the J call may be wrong. Germline V CDR1 and CDR2: SGHTA, FQGNSA. CDR3 length: 14 residues. CDR3 amino acids: CASSLIAGPYEQYF. The CDR3 region has the DNA TGTGCCAGCAGCTTAATAGCGGGACCCTACGAGCAGTACTTC.

The chain joins TRBV20-1 to TRBJ2-1; 9 nucleotides align to TRBD2. The trim removed 5 bases at V and 6 bases at J, leaving 11 bases unmatched. Looked up from germline, CDR1 is DFQATT and CDR2 is SNEGSKA (reference sequence). The CDR3 is 15 amino acids. In nucleotides, the CDR3 is TGCAGTGCTGCCCCTGGACTAGCGAATCGCAATGAGCAGTTCTTC. Translated: CSAAPGLANRNEQFF.

The sample holds a few counts of this clonotype. The chain employs TRBV5-6 and TRBJ2-1; 8 bases are shared with TRBD1. V shed 4 bases and J 6 bases; nucleotides not matched to a gene: 6. CDR1 and CDR2 (germline): SGHDT, YYEEEE. This CDR3 is built from 14 residues. The CDR3 DNA sequence: TGTGCCAGCAGCACACGGGACAGGTCCAATGAGCAGTTCTTC. Amino acid sequence: CASSTRDRSNEQFF.

This clonotype has only one observation. The rearrangement joins TRBV20-1 to TRBJ2-1; tentatively, D is TRBD2 (6 bases). The CDR3 loop spans 15 amino acids. Germline V CDR1 and CDR2: DFQATT, SNEGSKA (reference sequence). Trimming removed 1 base from V and 6 bases from J, with 16 bases in between. CDR3 sequence reads: CSARGPGLTFNEQFF. DNA of the CDR3: TGCAGTGCTAGAGGCCCCGGACTAACGTTCAATGAGCAGTTCTTC.

This chain links TRBV29-1 with TRBJ1-2; D uncertain. The germline V gene has CDR1 SQVTM and CDR2 ANQGSEA. V lost 0 bases and J lost 3, with 8 bases in between. The CDR3 has 13 residues. The DNA for the CDR3 is TGCAGCGTTGAAGATCCACAGTACTATGGCTACACCTTC. This encodes CSVEDPQYYGYTF.

The rearrangement links TRBV20-1 to TRBJ2-4; 9 bases align to TRBD1. Germline CDR1 and CDR2: DFQATT and SNEGSKA (reference sequence). This CDR3 has 15 amino acids. The V segment lost 0 bases and the J segment 5 bases; nucleotides outside the gene matches: 5. Here the CDR3 reads CSAREGDRDQNIQYF. In nucleotides, the CDR3 is TGCAGTGCTAGAGAGGGGGACAGGGACCAAAACATTCAGTACTTC.

The V gene is TRBV29-1, the J gene TRBJ2-4; the D call may be TRBD1 or TRBD2 (5 bases each). The last part of the DNA fits TRBJ2-7 better; the J call may be wrong. CDR1 SQVTM and CDR2 ANQGSEA come from the germline V gene. The CDR3 spans 13 residues. The chain's CDR3 is CAFLGGRAHEQYF. CDR3 DNA: TGCGCCTTCCTAGGAGGCAGGGCCCACGAGCAGTACTTC.

The chain carries TRBV4-1 and TRBJ1-4; D is unclear. This CDR3 spans 14 amino acids. Germline V gene sequence: CDR1 MGHRA, CDR2 YSYEKL. V lost 1 base, J lost 3 bases, and 6 bases lay in between. The CDR3 DNA sequence: TGCGCCAGCAGCCAAGTTCCCTCTAATGAAAAACTGTTTTTT. Protein sequence: CASSQVPSNEKLFF.

This clonotype came up a few times. The chain has TRBV7-9 and TRBJ1-2; weak D call: TRBD1 (5 bases). The CDR3 loop spans 15 amino acids. V lost 0 bases and J lost 4, with 12 bases in between. Germline CDR1 SEHNR, CDR2 FQNEAQ (reference sequence). CDR3 region: CASSLAQDRAYGYTF. CDR3 coding DNA: TGTGCCAGCAGCTTAGCACAGGACCGGGCCTATGGCTACACCTTC.

This chain uses TRBV4-1 with TRBJ2-5, with TRBD2 identical over 8 bases. Germline assignment: CDR1 MGHRA and CDR2 YSYEKL. The ends lost 1 base at V and 5 bases at J; junction bases unmatched: 9. The CDR3 is 16 amino acids. The CDR3 spells CASSQGHGSGTETQYF. In DNA, the CDR3 is TGCGCCAGCAGCCAAGGCCATGGTAGCGGGACCGAGACCCAGTACTTC.

There are a few counts of this clonotype. CDR3 nucleotide sequence: TGTGCCAGCAGTTACTCCCCGACAGGCCTGAAGAAGGATACGCAGTATTTT. It specifies CASSYSPTGLKKDTQYF. The chain combines TRBV6-2 or TRBV6-3 with TRBJ2-3, with D possibly matching TRBD1 (6 bases). Trimming cost V 0 bases and J 6 bases, with 19 bases left between them. This CDR3 region has 17 residues. CDR1 is MNHEY and CDR2 is SVGEGT in the germline V gene.

This clonotype was seen more than once but under ten times. This sequence joins TRBV12-3 or TRBV12-4 and TRBJ1-2; possible D gene TRBD1, 5 bases. The CDR3 has 15 residues. With 3 bases removed from V and 7 bases from J, the gap between germline ends came to 18 bases. Written as DNA, the CDR3 is TGTGCCAGCAGTTTTGGACGGTCAGGGAGAGGTGGCTACACCTTC. This encodes CASSFGRSGRGGYTF.

This chain connects TRBV6-6 to TRBJ2-5; 10 bases match TRBD2. The CDR3 has 17 amino acids. Germline V gives CDR1 MNHNY, CDR2 SVGAGI (reference sequence). V was pared by 6 bases and J by 4 bases, with 14 bases of the junction left unmatched. CDR3 loop: CASRGLAGVLGGETQYF. The CDR3, as DNA: TGTGCCAGCAGGGGCCTAGCGGGAGTACTTGGAGGAGAGACCCAGTACTTC.

This clonotype was detected only once. J is TRBJ2-5 and V is TRBV20-1; 11 bases map to TRBD1. CDR1 is DFQATT and CDR2 is SNEGSKA in the germline V gene (reference sequence). The CDR3 contains 17 residues. The ends lost 5 bases at V and 11 bases at J; junction bases unmatched: 22. The CDR3 sequence is CSAPRFPGQGVFNEQYF. CDR3 in DNA: TGCAGTGCTCCCCGATTTCCGGGACAGGGGGTATTTAATGAGCAGTACTTC.

The rearrangement uses TRBV20-1 and TRBJ2-7; 8 bases are a match to TRBD1. The CDR3 spans 15 residues. V lost 4 bases, J lost 0 bases, and 8 bases stayed unmatched. Germline CDR1 is DFQATT and CDR2 is SNEGSKA (reference sequence). CDR3 coding DNA: TGCAGTGCTAAATCCAGGGGGCGAATCTCCTACGAGCAGTACTTC. It specifies CSAKSRGRISYEQYF.

The chain links TRBV20-1 to TRBJ2-7; D ambiguous. Trimming cost V 1 base and J 3 bases, with 7 bases left between them. CDR3 length: 12 residues. The V gene's germline CDR1 is DFQATT and CDR2 SNEGSKA (reference sequence). CDR3 sequence: CSARGLGYEQYF. The CDR3 DNA sequence: TGCAGTGCTAGAGGTTTGGGCTACGAGCAGTACTTC.

The chain joins TRBV29-1 to TRBJ1-1, with TRBD1 identical over 8 bases. The CDR3 is 13 amino acids. From germline, CDR1 is SQVTM and CDR2 ANQGSEA. The V and J ends lost 6 bases and 1 base, in that order; junction bases with no gene match: 4. DNA for the CDR3: TGCAGCGTGTCACAGGGGGGGAACACTGAAGCTTTCTTT. This translates into CSVSQGGNTEAFF.

This clonotype has only a few counts. This chain joins TRBV4-1 and TRBJ1-5; 9 bases are shared with TRBD1. The V and J ends lost 1 base and 6 bases, in that order; junction bases with no gene match: 7. The germline V gene has CDR1 MGHRA and CDR2 YSYEKL. CDR3 length: 16 residues. CDR3 loop: CASSQVITGGFQPQHF. The CDR3 coding sequence is TGCGCCAGCAGCCAAGTCATAACAGGGGGCTTTCAGCCCCAGCATTTT.

This clonotype was detected a few times. This sequence joins TRBV10-3 and TRBJ2-1; TRBD1 or TRBD2 may be the D gene (5 bases each). The CDR3 totals 16 residues. From germline, CDR1 is ENHRY and CDR2 SYGVKD. V was cut by 4 bases and J by 8 bases, with 21 bases left in between. CDR3: CAISGGLALVGDEQFF. CDR3 DNA sequence: TGTGCCATCAGTGGGGGGTTAGCGTTAGTTGGGGATGAGCAGTTCTTC.